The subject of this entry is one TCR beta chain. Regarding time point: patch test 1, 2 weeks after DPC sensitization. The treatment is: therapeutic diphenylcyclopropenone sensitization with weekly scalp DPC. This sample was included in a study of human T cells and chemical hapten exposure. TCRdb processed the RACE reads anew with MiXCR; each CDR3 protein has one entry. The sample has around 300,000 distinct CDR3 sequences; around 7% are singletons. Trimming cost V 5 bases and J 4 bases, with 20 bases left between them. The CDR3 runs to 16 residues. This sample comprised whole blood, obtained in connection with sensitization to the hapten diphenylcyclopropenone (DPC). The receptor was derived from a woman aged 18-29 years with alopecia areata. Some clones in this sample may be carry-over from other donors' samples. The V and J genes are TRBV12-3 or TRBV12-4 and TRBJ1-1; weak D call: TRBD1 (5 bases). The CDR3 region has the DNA TGTGCCAGCAGTAAGGGGACGCTTCAGCGGCGCACTGAAGCTTTCTTT. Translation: CASSKGTLQRRTEAFF.